This T cell receptor (beta chain) was retrieved from a study of T-cell reconstitution after alpha-beta-depleted transplantation in children. TCRbeta library construction was performed incorporating unique molecular identifiers. TCRdb reanalysed the PCR reads using MiXCR and keeps one entry per CDR3 protein. The sample holds under 750,000 distinct CDR3 sequences, more than 20% seen once. The germline gives CDR1 SQVTM, CDR2 ANQGSEA. With V trimmed by 4 bases and J by 0 bases, 5 bases remained unmatched. This CDR3 region has 15 residues. The chain has TRBV29-1 and TRBJ2-3; 9 nucleotides match TRBD1. Sample: PBMCs, mostly from graft donor cells, taken 360 days after TCRalphabeta/CD19-depleted stem cell transplant. The clonotype was recovered from a boy younger than two who had a stem cell transplant for acute myeloid leukemia, so the T cells may come from the graft donor. CDR3 DNA sequence: TGCAGCGTTGTCAATGACAGGGGGAGCACAGATACGCAGTATTTT. This translates into CSVVNDRGSTDTQYF.